This TCR beta chain originates from a study of blood T cells in healthy people across ages (dated by TCRdb to about 2015). With regard to the full study: In model experiments, template switching captured roughly one uniquely barcoded TCR beta cDNA molecule for every two T cells. Age-related changes in TCR beta repertoire diversity were measured in the study by deep sequencing normalized with unique cDNA molecular identifiers. The donors were split into four age groups: young (average about 16 years), middle-aged (more than 35), aged (about 62) and long-lived (more than 80). To avoid experimental bias, donors of different ages were spread randomly across the sequencing lanes. Two additional independent replicas of 1 million unique cDNA reads from the same blood draw were analyzed for two donors (one aged 18 to 30 and one aged 80 or older).

The library was obtained by 5' RACE. TCRdb names Illumina HiSeq 2500 as the instrument used. A second PCR of about 7 to 12 cycles was performed with a sample-barcoded 5' primer and a J-beta primer mix. Each TCR beta cDNA molecule received a unique molecular identifier from a template-switch 5' adaptor carrying 12 random nucleotides. At least 3 million CDR3-containing paired-end reads were obtained from each sample. First-strand cDNA synthesis was performed from all RNA using the Mint cDNA synthesis kit, with priming by a TRBC-specific oligonucleotide. Following uracil-DNA glycosylase treatment, a first 18-cycle PCR with universal primers M1SS and BC2_uni_R was performed on all cDNA. In the authors' own workflow: For normalization, 1 million high-quality reads, each with a distinct molecular identifier, were randomly selected from each sample. Instead of being binned into consensus sequences, reads with shared molecular identifiers were discarded. MiTCR, set to a Q25 quality threshold and the strictest error-elimination algorithm, was used for CDR3 identification, clonotype clustering and error correction. A nonparametric unseen species model using Euler transformation provided a lower-bound estimate of total TCR beta diversity. TCRdb reworked the public reads: Q25 trimming with fastp, MiXCR clone assembly, productive beta chains retained. Each record represents a unique CDR3 protein, reported with the most common genes and DNA among its rows. Here the V and J calls rest on TCRdb's processing, not on the authors' analysis. The sample yields approximately 400,000 distinct CDR3 sequences; more than 45% were counted once. In total, the top ten clones hold approximately 51% of the sample.

What the authors observed across the whole study: Observed TCR beta diversity per million T cells fell roughly linearly with age, and a significant reduction was already apparent by age roughly 40. Observed TCR beta diversity correlated strongly with the percentage of naive T cells measured by flow cytometry. Bulk unsorted PBMC profiling prevented conclusive comparison of naive and antigen-experienced compartments. The CMV infection status of donors was not known, potentially confounding age-related changes in expanded clonotypes. Estimates of total diversity from one million sequenced T cells were regarded as lower bounds and underestimates. Compared with the aged group, the long-lived group had more naive CD4+ T cells, fewer expanded clones and increased TCR diversity, suggesting age selection.

Systemically healthy Caucasian individuals from Russia, some 36 in total and aged 6 to 90 years, were included as donors. Each donor gave ten milliliters of peripheral blood, collected into EDTA-treated Vacutainer tubes. Ficoll-Paque density-gradient centrifugation was used to isolate PBMCs, with at least 7 million obtained per sample. Trizol reagent was used to extract total RNA from the PBMCs, yielding at least 6 micrograms per sample. The percentages of naive CD45RAhigh/CD27high T cells were determined by flow cytometry on a PBMC aliquot from every donor. The V end loses 7 bases and the J end loses 5 bases, and a stretch of 22 bases separates them. Measured from the cysteine to the phenylalanine, the CDR3 is 16 residues long. Only CDR3 DNA is held: 48 bases, read in frame from base 1. The germline V gene supplies CDR1 SGHVS and CDR2 FQNEAQ. This clonotype was detected a few times. No cognate antigen has been identified for it. Per-base quality was not reported, and no clone a single base away is much larger than it.

The sequenced sample was blood. This receptor chain uses TRBV7-8 and TRBJ2-3; TRBD1 is possibly the D segment (6 matching bases). This TCR was recovered from a man in his 60s in good health. The CDR3 has the sequence CASTISIRGSRDTQYF. The nucleotides are TGTGCCAGCACCATCTCCATCAGGGGCAGTAGAGATACGCAGTATTTT.